Here is one T cell receptor (beta chain) with its context. Measured with immunoSEQ multiplex PCR; TCRdb has only the in-frame clones, and not every one. The data show 87,000 or so clones, 95% seen once. The sample is drawn from a study of technical replicates of blood from a handful of donors. The CDR3 contains 15 residues. V was clipped by 3 bases and J by 0 bases, with 9 bases between them. CDR1 and CDR2 (germline): SGHVS, FQNEAQ. Sequenced: T cells isolated from PBMCs. This sequence was found in a human donor in good health. The chain carries TRBV7-8 and TRBJ2-1; D gene uncertain. The CDR3 DNA is TGTGCCAGCAGCTTTTTTGCTAGCTCCTACAATGAGCAGTTCTTC. Protein sequence: CASSFFASSYNEQFF.